The 8 T cell receptor beta chains given below trace back to one sample, sequenced in a study of shared clonotypes between healthy human individuals. The repertoire was sequenced with immunoSEQ multiplex PCR; TCRdb's copy has only in-frame clones and lacks some. This table has about 1.1 million clones, around three quarters appearing once. Sequencing input: memory CD4+ T cells from PBMCs. This sample's subset: CD45RA-negative fraction. The receptors shown here come from a man younger than 30 in good health. Some clones in this sample may be carry-over from other donors' samples.

Notes on this clone: With only one base between it and a far larger clone, this is likely a read error. V is TRBV27 and J is TRBJ2-7; D is undetermined. V was cut by 6 bases and J by 2 bases, with 20 bases left in between. CDR3 size: 16 residues. Germline V CDR1 and CDR2: MNHEY, SMNVEV (reference sequence). Here the CDR3 reads CASSLELRPKTYEQYF. As DNA, the CDR3 is TGTGCCAGCAGCCTTGAGCTGAGACCCAAAACCTACGAGCAGTACTTC.

Points on this clone: The junction departs from the called germline gene at one end, perhaps through a read error. The DNA for the CDR3 is TGCGCCAGCAGCCTCCTGCCCCTTTCTGAGCAATTCTTC. It encodes CASSLLPLSEQFF. V gene TRBV5-4 combines with J gene TRBJ2-1; the D is unclear. The CDR3 totals 13 residues. Per the germline V gene, CDR1 is SGHNT and CDR2 is YYREEE (reference sequence).

The chain combines TRBV19 with TRBJ1-5, with a weak D call TRBD1 (5 bases). V lost 4 bases and J lost 4, with 11 bases in between. The CDR3 totals 14 residues. Looked up from germline, CDR1 is LNHDA and CDR2 is SQIVND (reference sequence). Here the CDR3 reads CASSRTTENQPQHF. The CDR3 bases are TGTGCCAGTAGTAGGACAACTGAGAATCAGCCCCAGCATTTT.

The rearrangement joins TRBV27 to TRBJ2-1; D might be TRBD1 (5 bases). The CDR3 is 15 amino acids. Trimming shortened V by 3 bases and J by 4 bases, and 13 bases separated the two germline ends. Germline V gene data show CDR1 as MNHEY and CDR2 as SMNVEV (reference sequence). CDR3 protein: CASSFQGRAYNEQFF. CDR3 nucleotides: TGTGCCAGCAGTTTTCAGGGCAGGGCTTACAATGAGCAGTTCTTC.

This clone has more than one count but fewer than ten. This chain links TRBV7-3 with TRBJ1-5; 8 nucleotides agree with TRBD1. The length of the CDR3 is 19 residues. Germline CDR1 reads SGHTA; CDR2 reads FQGTGA. The V and J ends lost 5 bases and 2 bases, in that order; junction bases with no gene match: 17. CDR3 nucleotides: TGTGCCAGCAGCCCTGAATCAGGGGGCAACCGGGATGGCAATCAGCCCCAGCATTTT. Its translation: CASSPESGGNRDGNQPQHF.

The V gene is TRBV4-3, the J gene TRBJ1-2; TRBD1 aligns across 8 bases. Looked up from germline, CDR1 is LGHNA and CDR2 is YSLEER. The ends lost 2 bases at V and 6 bases at J; junction bases unmatched: 11. The CDR3 loop spans 16 amino acids. In nucleotides, the CDR3 is TGCGCCAGCAGCCAACAACTGACCGGACAGGGTGATGGCTACACCTTC. Translated, it gives CASSQQLTGQGDGYTF.

V gene TRBV6-1 combines with J gene TRBJ1-2; 7 bases map to TRBD1. Trimming cost V 2 bases and J 4 bases; bases outside gene matches: 4. The CDR3 length is 14 residues. Germline CDR1 and CDR2: MNHNS and SASEGT. The CDR3 nucleotides are TGTGCCAGCAGTGAAATGGGACAGATCTATGGCTACACCTTC. This translates into CASSEMGQIYGYTF.

On this clone: Other DNA sequences of this sample code for an identical CDR3. CDR3 sequence: CASSPPSRPGNTIYF. The CDR3 coding sequence is TGTGCCAGCTCACCACCTTCCAGGCCTGGAAACACCATATATTTT. The J gene is TRBJ1-3, the V gene TRBV18; D is unresolved. The germline gives CDR1 KGHSH, CDR2 LQKENI. This CDR3 contains 15 residues. The ends were cut back, 0 bases at V and 2 bases at J, with 8 bases in the middle.